The 26 T cell receptor beta chains presented below share a single source sample, sequenced in a study of spatial heterogeneity in lung cancer. Time point given: sample taken at primary tumor resection. Antigens of these TCRs are unknown. TCRdb analysed the 5' RACE reads with MiXCR anew, one entry per CDR3 protein. The data show roughly 3,000 distinct CDR3 sequences, 25% to 30% seen once. Study-wide points: The study found that expanded intratumoral alpha and beta TCR counts tracked tumor mutation counts.

The sample consisted of lung tumor tissue, taken at surgery. The source is a female donor with early-stage non-small cell lung cancer.

This chain connects TRBV19 to TRBJ2-1; 8 nucleotides match TRBD1. The CDR3 sequence is 14 residues long. CDR1 and CDR2 (germline): LNHDA, SQIVND (reference sequence). CDR3 nucleotide sequence: TGTGTCGTAAAGGCAGGGGGCGGCGGAAATGAGCAGTTCTTC. Protein: CVVKAGGGGNEQFF. Full variable domain (missing parts from reference TRBV19 and TRBJ2-1): DGGITQSPKYLFRKEGQNVTLSCEQNLNHDAMYWYRQDPGQGLRLIYYSQIVNDFQKGDIAEGYSVSREKKESFPLTVTSAQKNPTAFYLCVVKAGGGGNEQFFGPGTRLTVL.

This clonotype has ten or more counts. V usage is TRBV16 and J usage is TRBJ2-7, with D tentatively TRBD1 or TRBD2 (5 bases each). Germline CDR1 KGHSY, CDR2 FQNENV. The CDR3 loop spans 13 amino acids. V lost 5 bases, J lost 5 bases, and 13 bases lay in between. CDR3 in amino acids: CASSGGPTHEQYF. As DNA, the CDR3 is TGTGCCAGCAGCGGGGGTCCGACCCACGAGCAGTACTTC.

This rearrangement joins TRBV28 to TRBJ2-7; 10 nucleotides line up with TRBD1. V was pared by 4 bases and J by 6 bases, with 6 bases of the junction left unmatched. The CDR3 runs to 14 residues. CDR1 and CDR2 (germline): MDHEN, SYDVKM. The CDR3 loop reads CASSSPGQGTEQYF. The CDR3 DNA reads as TGTGCCAGCAGTTCGCCGGGACAGGGGACCGAGCAGTACTTC.

The V and J genes are TRBV7-2 and TRBJ2-7; perhaps TRBD1 as D (6 bases). Looked up from germline, CDR1 is SGHTA and CDR2 is FQGNSA. Trimming shortened V by 5 bases and J by 6 bases, and 14 bases separated the two germline ends. The CDR3 runs to 13 residues. The CDR3, as DNA: TGTGCCAGCAGCGTCCGGGACACCGCCGAGCAGTACTTC. It yields the protein CASSVRDTAEQYF.

This clonotype is judged medium-sized. CDR3 region: CTALAGGPLIDTGELFF. As DNA, the CDR3 is TGCACCGCCCTAGCGGGAGGGCCCCTGATAGACACCGGGGAGCTGTTTTTT. V and J are TRBV29-1 and TRBJ2-2, with 12 positions matching TRBD2. The CDR3 consists of 17 residues. The germline gives CDR1 SQVTM, CDR2 ANQGSEA.

This clonotype was picked up a small number of times. The rearrangement links TRBV6-6 to TRBJ2-3; no definite D call. CDR3 length: 14 amino acids. Germline CDR1 reads MNHNY; CDR2 reads SVGAGI (reference sequence). The CDR3 DNA sequence: TGTGCGAGTACGCCCGATCTAGACCTAAGTACGCAGTATTTT. Translation: CASTPDLDLSTQYF.

This clonotype ranks as medium-sized (0.01 to 0.1%). The V call is TRBV29-1, the J call TRBJ2-7; no reliable D call. Germline V gene sequence: CDR1 SQVTM, CDR2 ANQGSEA. This CDR3 spans 14 amino acids. V was trimmed by 0 bases and J by 5 bases, leaving 14 bases between them. As DNA, the CDR3 is TGCAGCGTTGAAGACAAGGACCTAACGAACGAGCAGTACTTC. Residues: CSVEDKDLTNEQYF.

In its sample, this clonotype ranks as large. The V call is TRBV19, the J call TRBJ2-1; D uncertain. Germline assignment: CDR1 LNHDA and CDR2 SQIVND (reference sequence). Trimming stripped 6 bases from V and 4 bases from J, with 16 bases between. The CDR3 is 15 amino acids. The CDR3 nucleotides are TGTGCCAGTAGAGTGTGGCCGTCCCAGTACAATGAGCAGTTCTTC. This translates into CASRVWPSQYNEQFF.

The sample holds many counts of this clonotype. Given a much more abundant clone one base away, this may be a read error. The chain recombines TRBV29-1 with TRBJ2-1, with 9 bases aligning to TRBD2. Per germline, CDR1 SQVTM and CDR2 ANQGSEA. The CDR3 loop spans 14 amino acids. CDR3 sequence: CGVLTSGGGNEQFF. CDR3 coding DNA: TGCGGCGTCCTGACTAGCGGAGGGGGTAATGAGCAGTTCTTC.

In its sample, this clonotype ranks as large. The rearrangement links TRBV28 to TRBJ1-5; D is possibly TRBD1 (5 bases). Trimming left V 8 bases short and J 4 bases short, with 12 bases between. CDR1 is MDHEN and CDR2 is SYDVKM in the germline V gene. There are 13 residues in the CDR3. CDR3 sequence reads: CASQFRGNQPQHF. In nucleotides, the CDR3 is TGTGCCAGCCAATTCCGGGGGAATCAGCCCCAGCATTTT.

This clonotype was detected a few times. The chain joins TRBV28 to TRBJ2-7; TRBD2 might be the D (6 bases). Trimming cost V 6 bases and J 4 bases, with 13 bases left between them. The CDR3 spans 13 residues. The germline CDR1 and CDR2 sequences are MDHEN and SYDVKM. This CDR3 is CASSRGLNYEQYF. Written as DNA, the CDR3 is TGTGCCAGCAGCCGGGGACTGAATTACGAGCAGTACTTC.

This clonotype was seen ten or more times. The V and J genes are TRBV2 and TRBJ2-3, with D tentatively TRBD2 (7 bases). The germline gives CDR1 SNHLY, CDR2 FYNNEI. The CDR3 contains 14 residues. Trimming took off 10 bases at V and 2 bases at J, with 16 bases between the two ends. CDR3 residues: CANRGGTTTDTQYF. The CDR3 DNA reads as TGTGCCAATAGAGGGGGGACTACCACAGATACGCAGTATTTT.

This clonotype is medium-sized. V gene TRBV29-1 combines with J gene TRBJ2-4; D gene ambiguous. The CDR3 spans 11 residues. V lost 1 base, J lost 7 bases, and 5 bases lay in between. Looked up from germline, CDR1 is SQVTM and CDR2 is ANQGSEA. CDR3 sequence reads: CSVEGLNIQYF. CDR3 sequence (DNA): TGCAGCGTTGAAGGGTTGAACATTCAGTACTTC.

This clonotype has only a few counts. This rearrangement joins TRBV24-1 to TRBJ2-1; no definite D call. Deletions cut 9 bases from V and 7 bases from J, with 12 bases between. The CDR3 consists of 12 residues. Germline-derived CDR1 and CDR2 are KGHDR and SFDVKD. The CDR3 reads CATGRTKNEQFF. CDR3 in DNA: TGTGCCACCGGTAGGACGAAAAATGAGCAGTTCTTC.

This clonotype came up a few times. The chain uses TRBV5-6 and TRBJ1-1; unclear D gene. Germline loops: CDR1 SGHDT, CDR2 YYEEEE. Between the trimmed V and J ends, which lost 3 bases and 2 bases, there was a span of 11 bases. The CDR3 is 14 residues long. CDR3 nucleotides: TGTGCCAGCAGCTGGGGAGCTCGAAACACTGAAGCTTTCTTT. It encodes CASSWGARNTEAFF.

This clonotype was counted between two and nine times. V is TRBV24-1 and J is TRBJ2-5; D gene ambiguous. CDR1 is KGHDR and CDR2 is SFDVKD in the germline V gene. This CDR3 is 12 amino acids long. V shed 0 bases and J shed 5 bases, with 3 bases lying between them. Written as DNA, the CDR3 is TGTGCCACCAGTGATTTGATGGAGACCCAGTACTTC. It specifies CATSDLMETQYF.

This clonotype occurred a few times. The V gene is TRBV5-1, the J gene TRBJ2-7, with TRBD1 as a possible D gene (5 bases). Germline CDR1 is SGHRS and CDR2 is YFSETQ. This CDR3 spans 17 amino acids. Trimming took 0 bases from V and 2 from J, leaving 18 bases between them. CDR3 bases: TGCGCCAGCAGCTTGGACCCCACCCAGGGAACTCCCTACGAGCAGTACTTC. This encodes CASSLDPTQGTPYEQYF.

This clonotype has more than one count but fewer than ten. This chain uses TRBV7-2 with TRBJ2-5; D remains unclear. V lost 6 bases to trimming and J lost 5 bases, with 16 bases between them. The germline V gene encodes CDR1 SGHTA and CDR2 FQGNSA. This CDR3 contains 14 residues. CDR3 loop: CASSQASAAETQYF. Here the CDR3 DNA reads TGTGCCAGCAGTCAAGCGTCAGCCGCGGAGACCCAGTACTTC.

The gene calls are TRBV9 and TRBJ2-5; possible D gene TRBD2, 6 bases. This CDR3 has 15 residues. Germline V CDR1 and CDR2: SGDLS, YYNGEE. The ends were cut back, 2 bases at V and 1 base at J, with 12 bases in the middle. DNA of the CDR3: TGTGCCAGCAGCGTGTCGGGCGGGGCCCAAGAGACCCAGTACTTC. This gives the protein CASSVSGGAQETQYF.

This clonotype appeared once. The rearrangement joins TRBV5-6 to TRBJ2-1, with D possibly matching TRBD2 (6 bases). From germline, CDR1 is SGHDT and CDR2 YYEEEE. This CDR3 comprises 13 residues. Trimming took 4 bases from V and 10 from J, leaving 15 bases between them. The CDR3 protein is CASSPDYLSEQFF. CDR3 nucleotides: TGTGCCAGCAGCCCGGACTACCTATCCGAGCAGTTCTTC.

Within the sample, this clonotype is medium-sized. The CDR3 is CASRQGVMNTEAFF. The DNA of the CDR3 is TGCGCCAGCAGGCAGGGCGTCATGAACACTGAAGCTTTCTTT. The chain joins TRBV10-1 to TRBJ1-1, with D possibly being TRBD1 (5 bases). CDR1 is WNHNN and CDR2 is SYGVQD in the germline V gene (reference sequence). This CDR3 region has 14 residues. Trimming took off 6 bases at V and 0 bases at J, with 11 bases between the two ends.

CDR3 in DNA: TGTGCCAGCAGTTTTGGACTAGCGGAGCCTACTAGCACAGATACGCAGTATTTT. Translated, it gives CASSFGLAEPTSTDTQYF. The rearrangement uses TRBV28 and TRBJ2-3; TRBD2 matches at 10 bases. CDR3 length equals 18 residues. The trim removed 3 bases at V and 0 bases at J, leaving 9 bases unmatched. Germline V gives CDR1 MDHEN, CDR2 SYDVKM. The variable domain in full, completed from reference TRBV28 and TRBJ2-3, reads DVKVTQSSRYLVKRTGEKVFLECVQDMDHENMFWYRQDPGLGLRLIYFSYDVKMKEKGDIPEGYSVSREKKERFSLILESASTNQTSMYLCASSFGLAEPTSTDTQYFGPGTRLTVL.

This clonotype was observed at least ten times. V and J are TRBV5-1 and TRBJ2-1, with 7 bases matching TRBD1. This CDR3 is built from 16 residues. The germline CDR1 and CDR2 sequences are SGHRS and YFSETQ. V shed 4 bases, J shed 8 bases, and the junction held 15 bases outside the gene matches. CDR3 sequence reads: CASSRLTGVKADEQFF. The CDR3 nucleotides read TGCGCCAGCAGCCGTTTAACAGGGGTGAAGGCGGATGAGCAGTTCTTC.

This chain connects TRBV7-3 to TRBJ1-1; D is unclear. V was trimmed by 2 bases and J by 1 base, leaving 5 bases between them. The germline CDR1 and CDR2 sequences are SGHTA and FQGTGA. The CDR3 runs 13 residues. The CDR3 loop reads CASSLDPNTEAFF. The CDR3 DNA is TGTGCCAGCAGCTTAGACCCGAACACTGAAGCTTTCTTT.

The chain employs TRBV18 and TRBJ2-1; D gene uncertain. Trimming shortened V by 0 bases and J by 4 bases, and 7 bases separated the two germline ends. Germline V lookup: CDR1 KGHSH, CDR2 LQKENI. This CDR3 is built from 14 residues. The CDR3 nucleotides are TGTGCCAGCTCACCACCCATCGAGTACAATGAGCAGTTCTTC. Its translation: CASSPPIEYNEQFF.

This clonotype is large within its sample. The genes are TRBV11-3 and TRBJ2-1; D unclear. Germline CDR1 and CDR2: SGHNT and YENEEA. Trimming pared 6 bases from V and 6 bases from J, leaving 15 bases between. The CDR3 has 14 residues. CDR3 protein: CASSNTPAANEQFF. The CDR3 DNA follows: TGTGCCAGCAGTAACACCCCGGCAGCCAATGAGCAGTTCTTC.